This T cell receptor beta chain was sequenced in a study of T cells in localized non-small cell lung cancer. Findings and caveats of the study: Uninvolved adjacent lung had higher T cell clonality than tumor and all other tissues. Those with higher blood T cell density had longer overall survival. Appearing in adjacent lung were a median around 60 of the top 100 tumor clones.

V was pared by 1 base and J by 5 bases, with 12 bases between. The CDR3 covers 14 residues. Germline CDR1 SGHNT, CDR2 YENEEA. Produced via immunoSEQ multiplex PCR; TCRdb's table is partial and in-frame only. The sample carries some 30,000 clones, approximately 91% recorded once. Note on this clone: Its antigen is undetermined.

The source of this sequence is a man aged 35 to 70 with stage II lung adenocarcinoma. Sequenced here: PBMCs, sampled before any cancer treatment. The chain uses TRBV11-3 and TRBJ2-7, with D tentatively TRBD1 (5 bases). CDR3 in amino acids: CASSLVGRANEQYF. The CDR3 DNA sequence: TGTGCCAGCAGCTTAGTGGGCAGGGCAAACGAGCAGTACTTC.